This record concerns one TCR beta chain sequence. Its antigen remains undetermined. The input lacks base qualities; no much larger clone sits a single base away. Hyperthyroidism patients were newly diagnosed, had a disease duration of under 2 months, and were aged 18 to 65 years. Exclusion was applied to patients with uncontrolled infections, other autoimmune diseases, pregnancy or lactation. Diagnoses were established on the basis of clinical symptoms, serum thyroxine and TRAb, thyroid ultrasound, and orbital computed tomography. Blood from progressor patients was drawn when they were first diagnosed with hyperthyroidism, before any ophthalmopathy symptoms appeared. Ficoll-Paque density gradient centrifugation was used to isolate PBMCs from around 10 ml of fresh peripheral blood. Progressor patients were initially diagnosed with Graves' hyperthyroidism and developed ophthalmopathy during follow-up. Total RNA was extracted with Trizol reagent, and quality was checked on an Agilent 2100 Bioanalyzer.

These data originate in a study of T cells in Graves' hyperthyroidism and ophthalmopathy (dated by TCRdb to between 2018 and 2021). At the level of the whole study: Peripheral blood samples were taken at initial diagnosis, before any treatment was given. TCR V-J signatures able to tell the groups apart were searched for in a discovery cohort of around 95 patients, of whom under 45 had Graves' ophthalmopathy and roughly 57 had stable Graves' hyperthyroidism. Prospective prediction of ophthalmopathy was tested in an independent validation cohort of 18 to 20 hyperthyroidism patients and 15 to 17 patients who later progressed to ophthalmopathy. For training and testing, the 100 patients in the discovery cohort were randomly divided in a 7:3 ratio. In addition, the study compared T-cell repertoires in thyroid tissue and in blood from roughly 6 Graves' hyperthyroidism patients. Once sampling was done, hyperthyroidism patients were given methimazole at a starting dose of 30 mg daily, whereas ophthalmopathy patients were given high-dose intravenous methylprednisolone. The paper reports TCR Vbeta CDR3 sequencing of over 120 peripheral blood samples: 40 or so ophthalmopathy, 75 to 80 hyperthyroidism and around 17 progressor patients. The full study reports these points: Most expanded thyroid clonotypes (frequency above 0.001) were also detected in blood, a finding suggesting that blood repertoires may reflect thyroid immune responses. Ophthalmopathy was separated from stable hyperthyroidism by a 13 V-J signature model, with roughly 88% sensitivity and about 81% specificity obtained in cross-validation and 80%/75% obtained in testing. No statistical method was used to fix the sample size in advance, and group allocation was not hidden from the investigators. In validation, the model predicted progression to ophthalmopathy a median of around 6.5 months before onset, with approximately 71% sensitivity and more than 72% specificity.

V ends up 9 bases short and J 4 bases short, with an unmatched junction base count of 8. According to the germline V gene, CDR1 reads ENHRY and CDR2 reads SYGVKD. From the cysteine up to the phenylalanine, the CDR3 has a length of 14 residues. The DNA shown is the 42-base CDR3, in frame from base 1. The TCR beta CDR3 regions were amplified from the RNA transcripts. The first round of RT-PCR for the TCR CDR3 was performed with the HTBI primer set and the Qiagen OneStep RT-PCR kit. A second multiplex PCR round built the libraries, followed by size selection and purification. The libraries were sequenced on an Illumina HiSeq2000 using paired-end 100 bp reads. Per the original workflow: Raw data were processed with SOAPnuke, discarding reads with adapters, uncalled bases, mean Phred below 15, or no exact constant-primer or identifier match. COPE v1.2.5 was used to merge the high-quality paired reads, and each unique nucleotide sequence was defined as a clonotype. Clonotypes were aligned to IMGT TRBV, TRBD and TRBJ reference segments using MiTCR v1.1. The analysis included only V-J combinations with a frequency above 0.0001, which together covered 98% to 99.2% of the repertoires. A TCS score was defined as the ratio of F50 (clonal expansion) to E x V (chaos), with BLOSUM62-based TCRdist applied between CDR3 peptides within each V-J. Welch's t-statistics and random forest reduced roughly 500 V-J features to roughly 13, which were used in a naive Bayes classifier (R e1071). TCRdb trimmed the raw reads at Q25, called clones with MiXCR and kept productive beta chains. Rows with a matching CDR3 protein are joined into one entry that keeps the most common DNA and genes. The V and J calls were not made by the authors but by TCRdb's processing. This sample is represented by approximately 600,000 distinct CDR3 sequences; about 15% of them were singletons. The leading ten clones occupy almost 6% of the sample.

Recombination linked TRBV10-3 to TRBJ1-2; TRBD1 lines up with 10 middle nucleotides. The receptor comes from a woman in her 30s with Graves' hyperthyroidism that later progressed to Graves' ophthalmopathy. The sequencing sample was made of blood. At the DNA level, the sequence is TGTGCCATATTCCGGGACAGGGGTCCCTATGGCTACACCTTC. Its product reads: CAIFRDRGPYGYTF.